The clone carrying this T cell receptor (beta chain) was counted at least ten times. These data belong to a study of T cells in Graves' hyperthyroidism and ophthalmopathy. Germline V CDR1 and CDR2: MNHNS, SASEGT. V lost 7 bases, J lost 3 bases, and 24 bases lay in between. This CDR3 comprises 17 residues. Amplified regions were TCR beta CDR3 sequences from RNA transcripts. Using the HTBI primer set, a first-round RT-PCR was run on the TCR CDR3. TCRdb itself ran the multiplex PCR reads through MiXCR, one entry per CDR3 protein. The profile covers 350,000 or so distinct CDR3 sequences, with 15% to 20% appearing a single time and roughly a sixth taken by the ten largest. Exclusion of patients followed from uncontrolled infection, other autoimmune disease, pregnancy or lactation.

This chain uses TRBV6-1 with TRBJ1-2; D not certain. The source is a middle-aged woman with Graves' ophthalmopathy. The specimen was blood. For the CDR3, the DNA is TGTGCCAGCACCCATCCGGCGAGGGATACCTCATACTATGGCTACACCTTC. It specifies CASTHPARDTSYYGYTF.